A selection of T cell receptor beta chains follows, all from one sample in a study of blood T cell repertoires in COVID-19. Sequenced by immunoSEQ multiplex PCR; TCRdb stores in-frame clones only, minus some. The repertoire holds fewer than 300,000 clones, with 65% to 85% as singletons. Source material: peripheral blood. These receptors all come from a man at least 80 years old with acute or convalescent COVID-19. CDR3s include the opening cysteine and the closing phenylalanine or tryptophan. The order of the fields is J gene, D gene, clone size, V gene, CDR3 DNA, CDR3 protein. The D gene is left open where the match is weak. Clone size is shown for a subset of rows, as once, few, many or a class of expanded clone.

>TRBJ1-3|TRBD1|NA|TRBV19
TGTGCCAGTTTGGACAGGGGAATCTCTGGAAACACCATATATTTT
CASLDRGISGNTIYF
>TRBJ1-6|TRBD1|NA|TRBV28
TGTGCCAGCAGTTCCGGGACAGGGGGCGCCTCCTATAATTCACCCCTCCACTTT
CASSSGTGGASYNSPLHF
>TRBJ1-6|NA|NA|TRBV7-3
TGTGCCAGCAGCTTATACGGGGGGCGCGGATCACCCCTCCACTTT
CASSLYGGRGSPLHF
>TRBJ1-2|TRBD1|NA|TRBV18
TGTGCCAGCTCGTCCGGGACAGGGGAAGGAAAAGGCTACACCTTC
CASSSGTGEGKGYTF
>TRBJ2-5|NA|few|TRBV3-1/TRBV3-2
TGTGCCAGCAGCCAGGGACTCCCAGGGACCCAGTACTTC
CASSQGLPGTQYF
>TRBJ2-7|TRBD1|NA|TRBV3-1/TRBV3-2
TGTGCAGCAAGGGACAGTGCCTCCTACGAGCAGTACTTC
CAARDSASYEQYF
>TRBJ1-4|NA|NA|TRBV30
TGTGCCTGGAGGAGAGATGCAACTAATGAAAAACTGTTTTTT
CAWRRDATNEKLFF
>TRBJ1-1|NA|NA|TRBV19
TGTGCCAGTAGCCTAAGAGGAGCCTCGGAAGCTTTCTTT
CASSLRGASEAFF
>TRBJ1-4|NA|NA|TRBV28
TGTGCCAGCAGTTTAGACACGGGGGCTAATGAAAAACTGTTTTTT
CASSLDTGANEKLFF
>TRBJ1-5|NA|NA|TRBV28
TGTGCCAGCAGTTTATACCAGGGAACAAGCAAGCCCCAGCATTTT
CASSLYQGTSKPQHF
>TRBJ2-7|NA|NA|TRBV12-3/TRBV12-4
TGTGCCAGCAGTTTCCGGGATGCCTACGAGCAGTACTTC
CASSFRDAYEQYF
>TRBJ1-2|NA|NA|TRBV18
TGTGCCAGCTCACCTCCAAGTCTGGGGGCGTCTGATGGCTACACCTTC
CASSPPSLGASDGYTF
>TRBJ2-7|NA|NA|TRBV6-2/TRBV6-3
TGTGCCAGCAGTCCCCAGTTGGGCCCCTACGAGCAGTACTTC
CASSPQLGPYEQYF
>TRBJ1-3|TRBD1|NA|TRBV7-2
TGTGCCAGCAGCTACAGGGGGAGCTCTGGAAACACCATATATTTT
CASSYRGSSGNTIYF
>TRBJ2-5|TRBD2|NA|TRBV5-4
TGTGCCAGCAGCCCGACTAGCGGGGGTCCGGAGACCCAGTACTTC
CASSPTSGGPETQYF
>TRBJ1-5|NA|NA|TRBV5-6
TGTGCCAGCAGCTTGGCTGGGACATATAGCAATCAGCCCCAGCATTTT
CASSLAGTYSNQPQHF
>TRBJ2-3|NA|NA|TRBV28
TGTGCCAGCAGTTCCGGGGGGCCGTTTCCCGATACGCAGTATTTT
CASSSGGPFPDTQYF
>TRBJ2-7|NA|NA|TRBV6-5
TGTGCCAGCAATAAACGGGGGCGGGAGACCTACGAGCAGTACTTC
CASNKRGRETYEQYF
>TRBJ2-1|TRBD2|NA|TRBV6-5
TGTGCCAGCAGCGGGAGGTATTCCTACAATGAGCAGTTCTTC
CASSGRYSYNEQFF
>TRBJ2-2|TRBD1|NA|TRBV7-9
TGTGCCAGCAGCTTAGCGCAGAGGACAGGGGGAACCGGGGAGCTGTTTTTT
CASSLAQRTGGTGELFF
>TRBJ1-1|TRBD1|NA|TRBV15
TGTGCCATCCGAGACCGGGACAGATTCGCTGAAGCTTTCTTT
CAIRDRDRFAEAFF
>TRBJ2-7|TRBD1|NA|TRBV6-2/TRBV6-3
TGTGCCAGCAGTTACCCGACAGGGAACTACGAGCAGTACTTC
CASSYPTGNYEQYF
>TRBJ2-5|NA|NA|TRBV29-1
TGCAGCGTTGAACCCAGGGCTCCGGTAGGGGAGACCCAGTACTTC
CSVEPRAPVGETQYF
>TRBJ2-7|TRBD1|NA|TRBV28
TGTGCCAGCAGTTTGGGACAGGGAACAACAGAGCAGTACTTC
CASSLGQGTTEQYF
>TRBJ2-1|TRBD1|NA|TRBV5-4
TGTGCCAGCAGCTCCCCTCTAGGGGGCGGTTTCAATGAGCAGTTCTTC
CASSSPLGGGFNEQFF
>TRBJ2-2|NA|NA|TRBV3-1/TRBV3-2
TGTGCCAGCAGCCAAGGTAACGGGGAGAACACCGGGGAGCTGTTTTTT
CASSQGNGENTGELFF
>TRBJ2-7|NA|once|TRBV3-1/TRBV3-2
TGTGCCAGCAGCCGCCTTGAGGGATCCCACGAGCAGTACTTC
CASSRLEGSHEQYF
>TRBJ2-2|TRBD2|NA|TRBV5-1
TGCGCCAGCAGCGATTCCGGGACTAGTGTCGGGGAGCTGTTTTTT
CASSDSGTSVGELFF
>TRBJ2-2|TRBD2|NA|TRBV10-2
TGCGCCAGCAGTGAAATGAAAGCGGGAGTCGGTACCGGGGAGCTGTTTTTT
CASSEMKAGVGTGELFF
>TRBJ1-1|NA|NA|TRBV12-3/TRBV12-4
TGTGCCAGCAGTTGGTCAGGGGACACTGAAGCTTTCTTT
CASSWSGDTEAFF
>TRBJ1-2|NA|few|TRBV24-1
TGTGCCACCAGTGATGCAGCGGGCTATGGCTACACCTTC
CATSDAAGYGYTF
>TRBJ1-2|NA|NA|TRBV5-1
TGCGCCAGCAGCTTTGAGGGAAACTATGGCTACACCTTC
CASSFEGNYGYTF
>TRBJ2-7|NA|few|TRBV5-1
TGCGCCAGCAGCTTGGCTCCTAGCGACGAGCAGTACTTC
CASSLAPSDEQYF
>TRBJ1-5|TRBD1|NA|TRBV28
TGTGCCAGTACTCCGGGACAGGGGGGGAGCAATCAGCCCCAGCATTTT
CASTPGQGGSNQPQHF
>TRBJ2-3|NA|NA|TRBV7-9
TGTGCCAGCAGCTGGAGGGAGTCAGATACGCAGTATTTT
CASSWRESDTQYF
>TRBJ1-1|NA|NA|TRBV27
TGTGCCAGCAGTTTATTGAGGGGGAAGAATGAAGCTTTCTTT
CASSLLRGKNEAFF
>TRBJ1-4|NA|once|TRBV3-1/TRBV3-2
TGTGCCAGCAGCCCCCATATTGGGGAGGGTGAAAAACTGTTTTTT
CASSPHIGEGEKLFF